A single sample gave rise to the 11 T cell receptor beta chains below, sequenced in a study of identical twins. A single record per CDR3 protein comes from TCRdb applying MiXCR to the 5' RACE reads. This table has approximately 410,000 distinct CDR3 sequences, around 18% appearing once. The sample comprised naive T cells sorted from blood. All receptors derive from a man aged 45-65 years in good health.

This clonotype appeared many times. CDR3 loop: CASSPDLMGSYNEQFF. The CDR3 DNA reads TGCGCCAGCAGCCCGGATTTGATGGGCTCCTACAATGAGCAGTTCTTC. The chain uses TRBV5-1 and TRBJ2-1; D remains ambiguous. V lost 4 bases to trimming and J lost 0 bases, with 14 bases between them. Germline-derived CDR1 and CDR2 are SGHRS and YFSETQ. The CDR3 runs 16 residues.

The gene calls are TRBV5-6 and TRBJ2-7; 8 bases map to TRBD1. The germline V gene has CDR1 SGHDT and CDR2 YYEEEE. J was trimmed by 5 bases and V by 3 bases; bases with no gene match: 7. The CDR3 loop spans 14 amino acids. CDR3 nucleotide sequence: TGTGCCAGCAGCTCCCGACAGGGGCCCCACGAGCAGTACTTC. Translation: CASSSRQGPHEQYF. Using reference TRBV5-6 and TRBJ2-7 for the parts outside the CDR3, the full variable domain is DAGVTQSPTHLIKTRGQQVTLRCSPKSGHDTVSWYQQALGQGPQFIFQYYEEEERQRGNFPDRFSGHQFPNYSSELNVNALLLGDSALYLCASSSRQGPHEQYFGPGTRLTVT.

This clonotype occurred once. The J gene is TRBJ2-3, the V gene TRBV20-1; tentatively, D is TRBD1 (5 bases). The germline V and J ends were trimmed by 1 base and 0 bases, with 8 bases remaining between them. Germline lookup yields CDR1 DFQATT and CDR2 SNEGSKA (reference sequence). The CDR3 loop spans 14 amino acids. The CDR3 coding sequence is TGCAGTGCTAGAGCGACAGTAAGCACAGATACGCAGTATTTT. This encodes CSARATVSTDTQYF.

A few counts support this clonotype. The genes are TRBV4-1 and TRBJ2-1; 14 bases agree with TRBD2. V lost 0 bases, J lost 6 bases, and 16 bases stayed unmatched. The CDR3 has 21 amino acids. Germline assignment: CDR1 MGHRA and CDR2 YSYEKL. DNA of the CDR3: TGCGCCAGCAGCCAAGAAGCCGTGGGGACTAGCGGGAGTTTGGCTAGCAATGAGCAGTTCTTC. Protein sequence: CASSQEAVGTSGSLASNEQFF.

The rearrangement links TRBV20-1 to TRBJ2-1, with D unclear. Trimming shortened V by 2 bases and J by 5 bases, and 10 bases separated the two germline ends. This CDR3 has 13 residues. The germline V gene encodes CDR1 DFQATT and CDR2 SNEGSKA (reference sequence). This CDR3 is CSARKEFDNEQFF. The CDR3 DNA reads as TGCAGTGCTAGAAAGGAGTTTGACAATGAGCAGTTCTTC.

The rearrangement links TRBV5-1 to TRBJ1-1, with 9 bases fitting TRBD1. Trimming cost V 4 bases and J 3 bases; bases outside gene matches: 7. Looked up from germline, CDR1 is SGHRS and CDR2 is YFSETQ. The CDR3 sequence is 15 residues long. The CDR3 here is CASSTGQGLDTEAFF. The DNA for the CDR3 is TGCGCCAGCAGCACAGGACAGGGGTTGGACACTGAAGCTTTCTTT.

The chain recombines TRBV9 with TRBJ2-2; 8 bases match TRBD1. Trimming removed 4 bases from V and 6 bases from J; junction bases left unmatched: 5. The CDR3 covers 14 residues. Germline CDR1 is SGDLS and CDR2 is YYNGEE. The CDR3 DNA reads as TGTGCCAGCAGCCCGCGACAGGGGTCCGGGGAGCTGTTTTTT. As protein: CASSPRQGSGELFF.

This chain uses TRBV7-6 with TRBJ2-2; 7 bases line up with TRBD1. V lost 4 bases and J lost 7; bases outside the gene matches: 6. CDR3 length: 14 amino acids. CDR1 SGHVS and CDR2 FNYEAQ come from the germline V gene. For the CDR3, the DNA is TGTGCCAGCAGCTCCCTATACAGGGGCGGGGAGCTGTTTTTT. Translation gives CASSSLYRGGELFF.

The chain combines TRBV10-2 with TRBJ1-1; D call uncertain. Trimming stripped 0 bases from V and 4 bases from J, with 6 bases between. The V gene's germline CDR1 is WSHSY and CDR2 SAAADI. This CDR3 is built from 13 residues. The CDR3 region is CASSESGFTEAFF. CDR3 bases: TGCGCCAGCAGTGAGTCAGGGTTCACTGAAGCTTTCTTT.

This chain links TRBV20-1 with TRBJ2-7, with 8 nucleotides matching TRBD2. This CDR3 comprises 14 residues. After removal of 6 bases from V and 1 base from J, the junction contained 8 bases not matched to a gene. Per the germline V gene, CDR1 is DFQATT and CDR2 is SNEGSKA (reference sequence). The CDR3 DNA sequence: TGCAGTGCCCTAGGACTAGCTGGTTCCTACGAGCAGTACTTC. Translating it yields CSALGLAGSYEQYF.

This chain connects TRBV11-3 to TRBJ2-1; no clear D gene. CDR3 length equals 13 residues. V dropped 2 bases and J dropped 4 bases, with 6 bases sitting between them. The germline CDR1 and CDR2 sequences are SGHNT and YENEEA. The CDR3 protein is CASSLFQYNEQFF. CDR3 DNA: TGTGCCAGCAGCTTATTCCAGTACAATGAGCAGTTCTTC.